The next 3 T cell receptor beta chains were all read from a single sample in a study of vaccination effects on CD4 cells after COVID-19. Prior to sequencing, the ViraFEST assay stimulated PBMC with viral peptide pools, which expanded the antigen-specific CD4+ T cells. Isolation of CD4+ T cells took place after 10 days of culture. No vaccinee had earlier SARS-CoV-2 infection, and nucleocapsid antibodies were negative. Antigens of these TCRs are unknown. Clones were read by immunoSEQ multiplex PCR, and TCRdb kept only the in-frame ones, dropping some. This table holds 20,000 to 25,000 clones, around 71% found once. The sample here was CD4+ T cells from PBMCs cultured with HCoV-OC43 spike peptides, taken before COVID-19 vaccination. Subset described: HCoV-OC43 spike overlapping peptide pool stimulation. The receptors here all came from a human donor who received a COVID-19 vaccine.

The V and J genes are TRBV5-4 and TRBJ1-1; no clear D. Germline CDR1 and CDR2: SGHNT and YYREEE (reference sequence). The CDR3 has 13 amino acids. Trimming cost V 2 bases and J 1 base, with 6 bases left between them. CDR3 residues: CASSLWGNTEAFF. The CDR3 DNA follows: TGTGCCAGCAGCTTATGGGGGAACACTGAAGCTTTCTTT. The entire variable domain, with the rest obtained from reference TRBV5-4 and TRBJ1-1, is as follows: ETGVTQSPTHLIKTRGQQVTLRCSSQSGHNTVSWYQQALGQGPQFIFQYYREEENGRGNFPPRFSGLQFPNYSSELNVNALELDDSALYLCASSLWGNTEAFFGQGTRLTVV.

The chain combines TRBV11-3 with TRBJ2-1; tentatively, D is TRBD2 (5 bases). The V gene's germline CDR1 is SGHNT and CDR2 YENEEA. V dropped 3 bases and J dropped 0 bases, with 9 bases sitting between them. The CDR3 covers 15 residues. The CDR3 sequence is CASSFSGSSYNEQFF. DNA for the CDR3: TGTGCCAGCAGCTTTTCGGGGAGCTCCTACAATGAGCAGTTCTTC.

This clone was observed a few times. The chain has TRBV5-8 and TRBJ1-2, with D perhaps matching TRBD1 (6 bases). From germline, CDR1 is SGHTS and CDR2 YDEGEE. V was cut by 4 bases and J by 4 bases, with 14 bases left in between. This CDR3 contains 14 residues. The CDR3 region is CASSLAGGPYGYTF. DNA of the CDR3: TGTGCCAGCAGCCTGGCTGGGGGCCCCTATGGCTACACCTTC. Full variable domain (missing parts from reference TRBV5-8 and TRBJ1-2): EAGVTQSPTHLIKTRGQQATLRCSPISGHTSVYWYQQALGLGLQFLLWYDEGEERNRGNFPPRFSGRQFPNYSSELNVNALELEDSALYLCASSLAGGPYGYTFGSGTRLTVV.